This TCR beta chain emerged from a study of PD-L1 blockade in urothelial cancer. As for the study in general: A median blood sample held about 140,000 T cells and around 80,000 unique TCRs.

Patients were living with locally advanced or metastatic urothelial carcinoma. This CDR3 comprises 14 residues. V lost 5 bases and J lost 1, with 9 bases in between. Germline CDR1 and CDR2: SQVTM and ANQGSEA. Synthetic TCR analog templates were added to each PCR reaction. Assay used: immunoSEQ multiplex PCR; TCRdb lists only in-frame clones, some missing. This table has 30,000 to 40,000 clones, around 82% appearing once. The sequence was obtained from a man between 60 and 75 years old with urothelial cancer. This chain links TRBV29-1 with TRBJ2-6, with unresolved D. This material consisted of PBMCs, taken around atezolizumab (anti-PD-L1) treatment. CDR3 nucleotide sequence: TGCAGCGTTACGTCGGAGTCTGGGGCCAACGTCCTGACTTTC. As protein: CSVTSESGANVLTF.